This T cell receptor (beta chain) comes out of a study of cytomegalovirus exposure and HLA in healthy donors. General study results and limits: Presence/absence analyses took donor sequencing depth as roughly uniform. It was approximately 170 TCR beta chains that were listed as cytomegalovirus-associated.

The primer mix had 60 Vbeta and 13 Jbeta primers. Per the original methods: Around 11 million of roughly 81 million unique TCR beta chains were shared, per a later count. Generated by immunoSEQ multiplex PCR, the TCRdb table keeps only in-frame clones and is missing some. V, J and clone size were drawn from that table, and D and trimming were deduced from the DNA. This sample has some 98,000 clones; about 80% occur once, and the top ten carry about 2%. A few counts support this clone. What it binds is unknown. This sequence was found in a man aged 35-49 years in good health and CMV-seronegative. Sequencing was done on a sample of PBMCs.

The CDR3 DNA reads as TGTGCCAGCAGCCGAGGCGCAGGAGGCACCGGGGAGCTGTTTTTT. Its protein is CASSRGAGGTGELFF. The J gene is TRBJ2-2, the V gene TRBV6-1, with D possibly being TRBD2 (5 bases). The CDR3 is 15 amino acids. V lost 6 bases to trimming and J lost 4 bases, with 15 bases between them. Germline V gene sequence: CDR1 MNHNS, CDR2 SASEGT.